This TCR beta chain is from a study of OX40 agonist ivuxolimab in advanced cancers. Study results and caveats: In a subset of nonresponders, normalized T-cell clonal expansion was also low.

Individuals having autoimmune disease history or systemic immunosuppression were not enrolled. Blood specimens came from baseline, cycle 4 day 1, and cycle 7 day 1. Here immunoSEQ multiplex PCR was the method, and the copy in TCRdb shows in-frame clones only, minus some. This repertoire shows 14,000 to 15,000 clones, 91% found once; its top ten account for 20% to 25%. This clone showed up just a few times. Its antigen is not known. CDR3 size: 13 residues. Germline CDR1 is MNHEY and CDR2 is SMNVEV (reference sequence). V was shortened by 6 bases and J by 4 bases, with 9 bases between the two germline ends.

This sequence joins TRBV27 and TRBJ2-2; D is possibly TRBD1 or TRBD2 (5 bases each). The source is an adult with an advanced solid tumor such as melanoma, head and neck, liver or kidney cancer. The sequencing used CD4+ or CD8+ T cells sorted from blood, collected in a trial of the OX40 agonist ivuxolimab. DNA of the CDR3: TGTGCCAGCAGCCCGGGGCTCACCGGGGAGCTGTTTTTT. Translated: CASSPGLTGELFF.